A single sample is the source of the 6 T cell receptor beta chains below, sequenced in a study of Graves' ophthalmopathy and Graves' hyperthyroidism. Scientists amplified the TCR beta CDR3 regions from RNA transcripts. HTBI-primed first-round RT-PCR preceded second-round multiplex PCR. TCRdb used MiXCR to reprocess the multiplex PCR reads, holding one entry per CDR3 protein. The profile shows roughly 400,000 distinct CDR3 sequences, about 18% of them singletons. The specimen sequenced was peripheral blood. The receptors come from an adult woman with stable Graves' hyperthyroidism.

This clonotype was seen many times. The chain is built from TRBV7-2 and TRBJ2-7; 9 bases map to TRBD2. Germline lookup yields CDR1 SGHTA and CDR2 FQGNSA. V was clipped by 4 bases and J by 3 bases; unmatched bases: 7. The CDR3 consists of 15 residues. Here the CDR3 reads CASSSLAGILYEQYF. CDR3 DNA: TGTGCCAGCAGCTCTCTAGCGGGGATACTCTACGAGCAGTACTTC.

As for this clonotype: The missing conserved phenylalanine or tryptophan at the end of this CDR3 makes a read error likely. The J gene is TRBJ2-2, the V gene TRBV3-1; D is unclear. Germline V gene data show CDR1 as LGHDT and CDR2 as YNNKEL (reference sequence). V was pared by 0 bases and J by 6 bases, with 5 bases between. The CDR3 covers 13 residues. Here the CDR3 DNA reads TGTGCCAGCAGCCAAGATTTGGCCGGGGAGCTGTTTTCT. It translates to CASSQDLAGELFS.

This clonotype was seen at least ten times. V and J are TRBV2 and TRBJ2-5; 13 nucleotides agree with TRBD2. The CDR3 sequence is 19 residues long. The junction had 13 bases not matched to a gene; V was cut back by 6 bases and J by 0 bases. CDR1 is SNHLY and CDR2 is FYNNEI in the germline V gene. The CDR3 DNA reads as TGTGCCAGCAGCTTGCCGGGACTAGCGGGGCCCGAGGACCAAGAGACCCAGTACTTC. It encodes CASSLPGLAGPEDQETQYF.

This clonotype was counted many times. As DNA, the CDR3 is TGTGCTAGTGGCCGGGGACAGGGATATAGCAATCAGCCCCAGCATTTT. The encoded protein is CASGRGQGYSNQPQHF. The chain combines TRBV12-5 with TRBJ1-5, with 9 positions matching TRBD1. The trim removed 6 bases at V and 0 bases at J, leaving 6 bases unmatched. CDR3 size: 16 residues. Germline values: CDR1 LGHNT, CDR2 FRNRAP.

CDR3 DNA: TGTGCCAGCAGCCAAGATGCCAGGAGATACACCGGGGAGCTGTTTTTT. It encodes CASSQDARRYTGELFF. The rearrangement uses TRBV3-1 and TRBJ2-2; no clear D gene. This CDR3 has 16 amino acids. CDR1 is LGHDT and CDR2 is YNNKEL in the germline V gene (reference sequence). Trimming left V 0 bases short and J 3 bases short, with 11 bases between.

This clonotype has at least ten counts. This rearrangement joins TRBV24-1 to TRBJ2-7; no firm D call. This CDR3 comprises 14 residues. The V end was cut by 7 bases, the J end by 1 base, with 13 bases between. Germline values: CDR1 KGHDR, CDR2 SFDVKD. The CDR3 region is CATSSPASSYEQYF. CDR3 nucleotide sequence: TGTGCCACCAGCAGTCCAGCTTCGTCCTACGAGCAGTACTTC.